This T cell receptor (beta chain) originates from a study of blood T cell repertoires in COVID-19. Repertoires were generated with immunoSEQ multiplex PCR, while TCRdb's copy carries only in-frame clones and drops some. The table includes more than 65,000 clones, around 91% detected once. Trimming cost V 6 bases and J 11 bases, with 13 bases left between them. The V gene's germline CDR1 is SNHLY and CDR2 FYNNEI. The CDR3 has 11 amino acids. The V call is TRBV2, the J call TRBJ1-1; D ambiguous. Sequenced material: peripheral blood. This clonotype was sampled from a human donor in a cohort sampled during active COVID-19. CDR3 nucleotides: TGTGCCAGCAGGGCAGCACCGGGGGCTTTCTTT. This sequence encodes CASRAAPGAFF.